What follows are 28 T cell receptor beta chains derived from one specimen sequenced in a study of immune evolution from preneoplasia to lung adenocarcinoma. Sequenced by immunoSEQ multiplex PCR; TCRdb stores in-frame clones only, minus some. The sample holds several thousand clones, around 76% seen once. Sequenced material: FFPE minimally invasive lung adenocarcinoma tissue. The source is a person aged 65-85 years with lung adenocarcinoma.

The chain uses TRBV18 and TRBJ1-5; possible D gene TRBD1, 5 bases. V shed 1 base and J shed 4 bases, with 17 bases lying between them. CDR3 size: 17 residues. Germline values: CDR1 KGHSH, CDR2 LQKENI. The DNA for the CDR3 is TGTGCCAGCTCACCACAGCTCTCCCAGGGAGGGAATCAGCCCCAGCATTTT. As protein: CASSPQLSQGGNQPQHF.

This clone was seen a handful of times. This sequence joins TRBV11-2 and TRBJ1-1, with D unresolved. The germline V and J ends were trimmed by 0 bases and 1 base, with 6 bases remaining between them. The CDR3 consists of 14 residues. Germline assignment: CDR1 SGHAT and CDR2 FQNNGV. The CDR3 here is CASSLDLGNTEAFF. The CDR3 DNA reads TGTGCCAGCAGCTTAGATCTGGGGAACACTGAAGCTTTCTTT.

This sequence joins TRBV9 and TRBJ1-2; D gene unclear. This CDR3 spans 14 amino acids. The ends were cut back, 0 bases at V and 2 bases at J, with 8 bases in the middle. The germline CDR1 and CDR2 sequences are SGDLS and YYNGEE. This CDR3 reads CASSVESINYGYTF. CDR3 DNA sequence: TGTGCCAGCAGCGTAGAATCTATAAACTATGGCTACACCTTC.

The rearrangement joins TRBV2 to TRBJ1-4; unclear D gene. Germline CDR1 and CDR2: SNHLY and FYNNEI. V gave up 6 bases and J gave up 8 bases, with 10 bases separating them. This CDR3 has 12 residues. In DNA, the CDR3 is TGTGCCAGCAGACTGGGTGGGGAAAAACTGTTTTTT. Encoded protein: CASRLGGEKLFF.

The chain carries TRBV6-5 and TRBJ2-2, with D possibly being TRBD2 (5 bases). Germline loops: CDR1 MNHEY, CDR2 SVGAGI. The CDR3 extends over 15 amino acids. V was clipped by 4 bases and J by 7 bases, with 16 bases between them. The CDR3 here is CASSSERSRNGELFF. CDR3 coding DNA: TGTGCCAGCAGTTCCGAGCGGAGCAGGAACGGGGAGCTGTTTTTT.

V usage is TRBV5-6 and J usage is TRBJ2-7; 8 bases are a match to TRBD1. The germline gives CDR1 SGHDT, CDR2 YYEEEE. The length of the CDR3 is 14 residues. Trimming removed 1 base from V and 2 bases from J; junction bases left unmatched: 2. CDR3 in DNA: TGTGCCAGCAGCTTGACAGGGGGTCCCTACGAGCAGTACTTC. Amino acids: CASSLTGGPYEQYF. The full variable domain, rest sourced from reference TRBV5-6 and TRBJ2-7, is DAGVTQSPTHLIKTRGQQVTLRCSPKSGHDTVSWYQQALGQGPQFIFQYYEEEERQRGNFPDRFSGHQFPNYSSELNVNALLLGDSALYLCASSLTGGPYEQYFGPGTRLTVT.

The chain uses TRBV18 and TRBJ1-1; 7 bases fit TRBD1. Germline CDR1 reads KGHSH; CDR2 reads LQKENI. After removal of 4 bases from V and 1 base from J, the junction contained 6 bases not matched to a gene. This CDR3 spans 15 amino acids. The CDR3 bases are TGTGCCAGCTCACGAGGGGGCGCGACGAACACTGAAGCTTTCTTT. Amino acid sequence: CASSRGGATNTEAFF. Full variable domain (outside the CDR3, taken from reference TRBV18 and TRBJ1-1): NAGVMQNPRHLVRRRGQEARLRCSPMKGHSHVYWYRQLPEEGLKFMVYLQKENIIDESGMPKERFSAEFPKEGPSILRIQQVVRGDSAAYFCASSRGGATNTEAFFGQGTRLTVV.

This chain joins TRBV18 and TRBJ1-1; perhaps TRBD1 as D (5 bases). V was clipped by 1 base and J by 1 base, with 19 bases between them. The CDR3 has 18 amino acids. Germline V gives CDR1 KGHSH, CDR2 LQKENI. CDR3 loop: CASSPLILGAGSNTEAFF. The CDR3 coding sequence is TGTGCCAGCTCACCACTCATTCTCGGGGCTGGATCGAACACTGAAGCTTTCTTT.

This clone is labeled as large (0.1 to 1%). This rearrangement joins TRBV30 to TRBJ2-2; perhaps TRBD1 as D (5 bases). Between the trimmed V and J ends, which lost 2 bases and 3 bases, there was a span of 13 bases. Germline CDR1 is GTSNPN and CDR2 is SVGIG (reference sequence). This CDR3 contains 15 residues. CDR3 sequence reads: CAWSPTTAYTGELFF. CDR3 nucleotide sequence: TGTGCCTGGAGTCCCACGACAGCTTACACCGGGGAGCTGTTTTTT. Full variable domain (rest looked up from reference TRBV30 and TRBJ2-2): SQTIHQWPATLVQPVGSPLSLECTVEGTSNPNLYWYRQAAGRGLQLLFYSVGIGQISSEVPQNLSASRPQDRQFILSSKKLLLSDSGFYLCAWSPTTAYTGELFFGEGSRLTVL.

The rearrangement joins TRBV6-5 to TRBJ2-5; 9 bases map to TRBD2. CDR1 and CDR2 (germline): MNHEY, SVGAGI. The CDR3 spans 16 residues. Losses at the gene ends were 4 bases for V and 3 bases for J; bases not matched to a gene: 9. CDR3 in DNA: TGTGCCAGCAGTTCCCGGCTAGCGGGATTCAAAGAGACCCAGTACTTC. Its translation is CASSSRLAGFKETQYF.

The rearrangement joins TRBV2 to TRBJ2-2; the D gene is possibly TRBD1 (5 bases). CDR3 length: 14 residues. Germline CDR1 SNHLY, CDR2 FYNNEI. Trimming pared 6 bases from V and 5 bases from J, leaving 13 bases between. CDR3 protein: CASRAQGITGELFF. The CDR3 DNA reads as TGTGCCAGCAGAGCTCAGGGTATTACCGGGGAGCTGTTTTTT.

The rearrangement joins TRBV27 to TRBJ2-7; TRBD2 matches 11 bases. V lost 9 bases and J lost 4; bases outside the gene matches: 11. Looked up from germline, CDR1 is MNHEY and CDR2 is SMNVEV (reference sequence). CDR3 size: 15 residues. The CDR3 bases are TGTGCCAGTAGGAGGGCTAGCGGGGGGTTTTACGAGCAGTACTTC. Its protein is CASRRASGGFYEQYF.

This rearrangement joins TRBV7-9 to TRBJ1-2; D may be TRBD1 (5 bases). This CDR3 has 13 residues. Germline CDR1 SEHNR, CDR2 FQNEAQ (reference sequence). With 0 bases removed from V and 8 bases from J, the gap between germline ends came to 10 bases. CDR3 amino acids: CASSLAMGDGYTF. The CDR3 DNA is TGTGCCAGCAGCTTAGCGATGGGGGACGGCTACACCTTC.

V usage is TRBV5-1 and J usage is TRBJ1-1, with D tentatively TRBD1 (6 bases). The CDR3 contains 15 residues. V was clipped by 4 bases and J by 5 bases, with 18 bases between them. Germline CDR1 reads SGHRS; CDR2 reads YFSETQ. The CDR3 bases are TGCGCCAGCAGCGAACATACAGGGATTGATACTGAAGCTTTCTTT. Protein sequence: CASSEHTGIDTEAFF. Complete variable domain (other parts from reference TRBV5-1 and TRBJ1-1): KAGVTQTPRYLIKTRGQQVTLSCSPISGHRSVSWYQQTPGQGLQFLFEYFSETQRNKGNFPGRFSGRQFSNSRSEMNVSTLELGDSALYLCASSEHTGIDTEAFFGQGTRLTVV.

V usage is TRBV5-6 and J usage is TRBJ2-7; D is undetermined. CDR1 is SGHDT, CDR2 YYEEEE, per germline. V was trimmed by 2 bases and J by 3 bases, leaving 9 bases between them. CDR3 length: 13 amino acids. CDR3 sequence reads: CASSLGVIYEQYF. For the CDR3, the DNA is TGTGCCAGCAGCTTAGGAGTGATCTACGAGCAGTACTTC.

The chain has TRBV6-4 and TRBJ2-3; the match to TRBD2 covers 11 bases. Trimming removed 3 bases from V and 3 bases from J; junction bases left unmatched: 2. Germline V CDR1 and CDR2: MRHNA, SNTAGT. This CDR3 is built from 15 residues. The DNA for the CDR3 is TGTGCCAGCAGTGAACTAGCGGGAGAAACAGATACGCAGTATTTT. This translates into CASSELAGETDTQYF.

Sample share makes this clone large (0.1 to 1%). The rearrangement joins TRBV7-2 to TRBJ2-3; D is possibly TRBD1 or TRBD2 (6 bases each). The length of the CDR3 is 13 residues. V was clipped by 1 base and J by 7 bases, with 9 bases between them. Germline CDR1 SGHTA, CDR2 FQGNSA. CDR3 region: CASSLGGANTQYF. Written as DNA, the CDR3 is TGTGCCAGCAGCTTAGGGGGGGCTAATACGCAGTATTTT.

This sequence joins TRBV11-2 and TRBJ2-7; D not certain. The CDR3 extends over 13 amino acids. Germline V lookup: CDR1 SGHAT, CDR2 FQNNGV. With 8 bases removed from V and 0 bases from J, the gap between germline ends came to 11 bases. This CDR3 is CASASGSSYEQYF. The DNA of the CDR3 is TGTGCCAGCGCAAGTGGTAGCTCCTACGAGCAGTACTTC.

This chain links TRBV7-3 with TRBJ2-1; D gene ambiguous. Germline V lookup: CDR1 SGHTA, CDR2 FQGTGA. The V end was cut by 4 bases, the J end by 1 base, with 8 bases between. The CDR3 runs to 14 residues. This CDR3 reads CASSSGLSYNEQFF. The CDR3 nucleotides read TGTGCCAGCAGCTCGGGCCTTTCCTACAATGAGCAGTTCTTC.

This clone was counted between two and nine times. The chain links TRBV7-9 to TRBJ2-1; 10 bases map to TRBD2. The length of the CDR3 is 16 residues. Germline lookup yields CDR1 SEHNR and CDR2 FQNEAQ (reference sequence). With 5 bases clipped from V and 0 bases from J, the junction kept 4 bases outside the gene matches. CDR3 region: CASSRTSGHSYNEQFF. The CDR3 region has the DNA TGTGCCAGCAGCCGGACTAGCGGACACTCCTACAATGAGCAGTTCTTC.

This clone was counted a single time. The chain has TRBV29-1 and TRBJ1-1; no reliable D call. V lost 5 bases to trimming and J lost 0 bases, with 7 bases between them. Germline-derived CDR1 and CDR2 are SQVTM and ANQGSEA. The CDR3 contains 12 residues. Written as DNA, the CDR3 is TGCAGCGTTATTCTCTTGAACACTGAAGCTTTCTTT. This gives the protein CSVILLNTEAFF.

This chain connects TRBV28 to TRBJ2-2; D possibly corresponds to TRBD1 (6 bases). V lost 6 bases and J 0 bases, leaving 11 bases between the germline ends. The CDR3 is made up of 15 amino acids. The germline CDR1 and CDR2 sequences are MDHEN and SYDVKM. DNA for the CDR3: TGTGCCAGCAGGCCCCAGGGGTCGAACACCGGGGAGCTGTTTTTT. The encoded protein is CASRPQGSNTGELFF. Variable domain in full (rest from reference TRBV28 and TRBJ2-2): DVKVTQSSRYLVKRTGEKVFLECVQDMDHENMFWYRQDPGLGLRLIYFSYDVKMKEKGDIPEGYSVSREKKERFSLILESASTNQTSMYLCASRPQGSNTGELFFGEGSRLTVL.

The chain joins TRBV5-4 to TRBJ2-3; D gene ambiguous. V dropped 0 bases and J dropped 0 bases, with 5 bases sitting between them. Germline V lookup: CDR1 SGHNT, CDR2 YYREEE (reference sequence). This CDR3 is built from 14 residues. The CDR3 spells CASSLGLSTDTQYF. The CDR3 DNA reads TGTGCCAGCAGCTTGGGCTTGAGCACAGATACGCAGTATTTT.

The rearrangement joins TRBV7-8 to TRBJ1-1, with a possible D match to TRBD1 (6 bases). Trimming cost V 2 bases and J 4 bases, with 11 bases left between them. In germline, CDR1 is SGHVS, CDR2 FQNEAQ. The CDR3 consists of 14 residues. The CDR3 nucleotides are TGTGCCAGCAGCTTAATTAGGGGGGCCACTGAAGCTTTCTTT. Encoded protein: CASSLIRGATEAFF.

The chain uses TRBV30 and TRBJ1-6; D gene unclear. The germline V and J ends were trimmed by 4 bases and 6 bases, with 7 bases remaining between them. This CDR3 comprises 12 residues. CDR1 is GTSNPN, CDR2 SVGIG, per germline (reference sequence). In DNA, the CDR3 is TGTGCCTGGACGGTGGGTAATTCACCCCTCCACTTT. It translates to CAWTVGNSPLHF. Combining the CDR3 with reference TRBV30 and TRBJ1-6 gives the whole variable domain SQTIHQWPATLVQPVGSPLSLECTVEGTSNPNLYWYRQAAGRGLQLLFYSVGIGQISSEVPQNLSASRPQDRQFILSSKKLLLSDSGFYLCAWTVGNSPLHFGNGTRLTVT.

The sample holds a few counts of this clone. The chain's CDR3 is CASSVDGGYNEQFF. The CDR3 DNA reads TGTGCCAGCAGCGTAGACGGGGGCTACAATGAGCAGTTCTTC. The chain links TRBV9 to TRBJ2-1, with D tentatively TRBD2 (6 bases). V gave up 0 bases and J gave up 3 bases, with 7 bases separating them. The CDR3 runs to 14 residues. The germline CDR1 and CDR2 sequences are SGDLS and YYNGEE. Full variable domain (rest looked up from reference TRBV9 and TRBJ2-1): DSGVTQTPKHLITATGQRVTLRCSPRSGDLSVYWYQQSLDQGLQFLIQYYNGEERAKGNILERFSAQQFPDLHSELNLSSLELGDSALYFCASSVDGGYNEQFFGPGTRLTVL.

CDR3 amino acids: CSASRGGGYTF. In DNA, the CDR3 is TGCAGTGCTAGCAGGGGGGGTGGCTACACCTTC. V and J are TRBV20-1 and TRBJ1-2; 7 bases line up with TRBD1. The J segment lost 7 bases and the V segment lost 3 bases, leaving 2 bases of the junction unmatched. CDR1 DFQATT and CDR2 SNEGSKA come from the germline V gene (reference sequence). There are 11 residues in the CDR3.

V and J are TRBV6-6 and TRBJ2-7; D may be TRBD2 (6 bases). Germline-derived CDR1 and CDR2 are MNHNY and SVGAGI (reference sequence). V was pared by 7 bases and J by 1 base, with 17 bases between. The CDR3 is made up of 15 amino acids. This chain's CDR3 is CASTYLGGGSYEQYF. For the CDR3, the DNA is TGTGCCAGCACCTACCTGGGAGGAGGATCCTACGAGCAGTACTTC.